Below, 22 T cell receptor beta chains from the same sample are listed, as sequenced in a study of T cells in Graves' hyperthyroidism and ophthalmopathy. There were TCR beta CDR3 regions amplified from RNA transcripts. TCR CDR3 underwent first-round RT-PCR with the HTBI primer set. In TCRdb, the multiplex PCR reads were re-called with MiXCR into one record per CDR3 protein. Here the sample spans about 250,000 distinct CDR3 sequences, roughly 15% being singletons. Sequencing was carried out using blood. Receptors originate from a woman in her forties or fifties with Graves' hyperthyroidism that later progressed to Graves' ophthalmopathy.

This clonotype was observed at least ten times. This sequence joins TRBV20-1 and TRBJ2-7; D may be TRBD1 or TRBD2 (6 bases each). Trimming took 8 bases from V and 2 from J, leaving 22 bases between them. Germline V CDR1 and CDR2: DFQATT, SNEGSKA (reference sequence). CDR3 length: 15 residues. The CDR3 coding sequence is TGCAGTACTCTCGAGTCGGGGGCCGGCCCCTACGAGCAGTACTTC. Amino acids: CSTLESGAGPYEQYF.

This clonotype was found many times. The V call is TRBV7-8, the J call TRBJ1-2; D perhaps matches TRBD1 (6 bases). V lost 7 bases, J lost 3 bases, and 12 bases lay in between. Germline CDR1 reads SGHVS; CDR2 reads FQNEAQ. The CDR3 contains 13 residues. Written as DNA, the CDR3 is TGTGCCAGCAACGGGGGCGGTGACTATGGCTACACCTTC. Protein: CASNGGGDYGYTF.

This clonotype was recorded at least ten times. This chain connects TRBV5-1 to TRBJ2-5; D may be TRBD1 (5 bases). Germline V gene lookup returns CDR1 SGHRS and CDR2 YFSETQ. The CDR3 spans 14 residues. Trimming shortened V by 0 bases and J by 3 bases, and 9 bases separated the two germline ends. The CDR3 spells CASSLGQNKETQYF. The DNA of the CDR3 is TGCGCCAGCAGCTTGGGACAGAATAAAGAGACCCAGTACTTC. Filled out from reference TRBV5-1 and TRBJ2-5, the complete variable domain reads KAGVTQTPRYLIKTRGQQVTLSCSPISGHRSVSWYQQTPGQGLQFLFEYFSETQRNKGNFPGRFSGRQFSNSRSEMNVSTLELGDSALYLCASSLGQNKETQYFGPGTRLLVL.

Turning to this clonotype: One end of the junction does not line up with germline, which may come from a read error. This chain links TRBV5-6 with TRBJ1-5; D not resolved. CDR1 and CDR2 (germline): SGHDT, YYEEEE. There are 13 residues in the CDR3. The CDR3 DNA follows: TGTGCCAACAGCTCCAGGTTGTCCCAGCCCCAGCATTTT. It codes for CANSSRLSQPQHF.

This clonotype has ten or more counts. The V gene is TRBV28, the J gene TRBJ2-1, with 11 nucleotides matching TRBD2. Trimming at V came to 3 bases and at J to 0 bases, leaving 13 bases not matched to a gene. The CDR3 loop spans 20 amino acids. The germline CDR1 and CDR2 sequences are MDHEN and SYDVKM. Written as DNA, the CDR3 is TGTGCCAGCAGTTTTGCGCGGGCTAGCGGGAGGTCGAGCTCCTACAATGAGCAGTTCTTC. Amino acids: CASSFARASGRSSSYNEQFF.

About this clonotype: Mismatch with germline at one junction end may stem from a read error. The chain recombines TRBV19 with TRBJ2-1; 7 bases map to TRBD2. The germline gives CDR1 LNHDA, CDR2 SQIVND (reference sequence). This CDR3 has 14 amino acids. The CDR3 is CASSIGEGGGEQFF. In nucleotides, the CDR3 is TGTGCCAGCAGTATAGGGGAGGGAGGTGGGGAGCAGTTCTTC.

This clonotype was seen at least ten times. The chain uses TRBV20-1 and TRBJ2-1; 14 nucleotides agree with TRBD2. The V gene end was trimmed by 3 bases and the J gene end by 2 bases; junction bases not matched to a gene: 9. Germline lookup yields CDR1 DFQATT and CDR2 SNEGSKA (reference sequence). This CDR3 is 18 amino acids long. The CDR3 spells CSASGPGLAGATYNEQFF. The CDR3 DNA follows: TGCAGTGCTAGCGGCCCGGGACTAGCGGGAGCCACCTACAATGAGCAGTTCTTC.

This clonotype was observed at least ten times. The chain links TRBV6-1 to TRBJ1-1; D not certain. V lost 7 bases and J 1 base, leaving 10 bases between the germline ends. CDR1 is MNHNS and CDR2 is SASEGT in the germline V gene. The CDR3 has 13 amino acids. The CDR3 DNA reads TGTGCCAGCACCTACCCCCCGAACACTGAAGCTTTCTTT. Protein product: CASTYPPNTEAFF.

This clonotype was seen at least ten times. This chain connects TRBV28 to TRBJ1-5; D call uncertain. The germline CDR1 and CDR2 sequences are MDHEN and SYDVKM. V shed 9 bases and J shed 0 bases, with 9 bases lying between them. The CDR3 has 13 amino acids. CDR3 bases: TGTGCCAGTTGCAGCGATAGCAATCAGCCCCAGCATTTT. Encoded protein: CASCSDSNQPQHF. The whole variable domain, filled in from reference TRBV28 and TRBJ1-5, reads DVKVTQSSRYLVKRTGEKVFLECVQDMDHENMFWYRQDPGLGLRLIYFSYDVKMKEKGDIPEGYSVSREKKERFSLILESASTNQTSMYLCASCSDSNQPQHFGDGTRLSIL.

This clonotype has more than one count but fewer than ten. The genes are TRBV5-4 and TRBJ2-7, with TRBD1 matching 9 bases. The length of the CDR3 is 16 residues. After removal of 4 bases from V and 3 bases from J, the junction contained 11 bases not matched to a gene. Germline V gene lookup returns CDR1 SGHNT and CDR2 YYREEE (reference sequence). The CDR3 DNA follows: TGTGCCAGCAGCCCATGGGGCGGGACAGGGTACTACGAGCAGTACTTC. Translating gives CASSPWGGTGYYEQYF.

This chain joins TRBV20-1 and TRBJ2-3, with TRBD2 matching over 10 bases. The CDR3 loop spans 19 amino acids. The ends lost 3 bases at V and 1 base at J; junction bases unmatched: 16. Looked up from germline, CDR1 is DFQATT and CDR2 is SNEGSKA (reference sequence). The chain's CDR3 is CSASPLGAGGEGRTDTQYF. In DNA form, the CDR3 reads TGCAGTGCTAGCCCTCTAGGAGCGGGAGGGGAAGGACGCACAGATACGCAGTATTTT.

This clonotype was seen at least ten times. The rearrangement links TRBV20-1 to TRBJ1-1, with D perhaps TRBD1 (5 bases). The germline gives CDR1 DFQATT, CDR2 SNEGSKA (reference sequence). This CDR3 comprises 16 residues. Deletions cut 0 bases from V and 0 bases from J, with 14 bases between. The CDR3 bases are TGCAGTGCTAGAGATCTGACAGCTTTACTGAACACTGAAGCTTTCTTT. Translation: CSARDLTALLNTEAFF.

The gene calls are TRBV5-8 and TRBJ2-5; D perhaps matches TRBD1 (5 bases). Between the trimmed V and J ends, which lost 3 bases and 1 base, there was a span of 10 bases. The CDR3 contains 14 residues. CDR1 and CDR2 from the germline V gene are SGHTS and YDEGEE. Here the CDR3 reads CASSSSGFQETQYF. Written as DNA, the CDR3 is TGTGCCAGCAGCTCATCAGGGTTCCAAGAGACCCAGTACTTC.

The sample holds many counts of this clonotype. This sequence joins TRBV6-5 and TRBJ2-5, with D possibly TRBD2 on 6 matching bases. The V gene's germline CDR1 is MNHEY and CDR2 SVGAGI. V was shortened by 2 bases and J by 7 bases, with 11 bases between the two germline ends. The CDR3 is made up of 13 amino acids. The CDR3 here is CASSYGGIGTQYF. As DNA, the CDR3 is TGTGCCAGCAGTTACGGGGGGATTGGGACCCAGTACTTC.

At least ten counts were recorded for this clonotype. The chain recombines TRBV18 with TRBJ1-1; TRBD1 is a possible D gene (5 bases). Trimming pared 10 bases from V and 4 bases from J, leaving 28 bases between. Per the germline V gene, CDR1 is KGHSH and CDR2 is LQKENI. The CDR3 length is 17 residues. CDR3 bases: TGTGCCACCGGATCGAGGGCTCAACAGGAAGGGGTCACTGAAGCTTTCTTT. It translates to CATGSRAQQEGVTEAFF.

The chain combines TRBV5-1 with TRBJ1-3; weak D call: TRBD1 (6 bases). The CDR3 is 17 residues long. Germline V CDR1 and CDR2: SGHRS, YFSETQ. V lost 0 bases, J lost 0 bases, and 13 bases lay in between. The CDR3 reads CASSLVAGASSGNTIYF. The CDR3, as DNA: TGCGCCAGCAGCTTGGTTGCAGGGGCCTCCTCTGGAAACACCATATATTTT.

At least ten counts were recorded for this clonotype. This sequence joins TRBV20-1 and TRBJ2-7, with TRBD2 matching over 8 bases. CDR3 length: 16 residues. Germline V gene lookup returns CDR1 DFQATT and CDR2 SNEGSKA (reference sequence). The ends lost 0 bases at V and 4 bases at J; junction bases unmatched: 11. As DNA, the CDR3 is TGCAGTGCTAGAGATTTCTCGGGAGGGCACCGGTACGAGCAGTACTTC. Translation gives CSARDFSGGHRYEQYF.

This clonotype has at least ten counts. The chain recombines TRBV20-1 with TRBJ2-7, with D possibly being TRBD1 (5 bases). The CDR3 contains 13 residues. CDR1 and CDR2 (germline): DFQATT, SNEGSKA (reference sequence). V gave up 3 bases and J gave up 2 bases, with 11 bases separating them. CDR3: CSASVAGTYEQYF. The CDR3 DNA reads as TGCAGTGCTAGTGTCGCAGGGACCTACGAGCAGTACTTC.

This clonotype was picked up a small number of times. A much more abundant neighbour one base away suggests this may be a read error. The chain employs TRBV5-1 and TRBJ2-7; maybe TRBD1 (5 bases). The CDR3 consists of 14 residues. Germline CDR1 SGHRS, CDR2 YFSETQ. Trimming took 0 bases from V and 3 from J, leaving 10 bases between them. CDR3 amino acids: CASSLGQRGYEQYF. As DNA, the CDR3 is TGCGCCAGCAGCTTGGGACAAAGGGGCTACGAGCAGTACTTC.

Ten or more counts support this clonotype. The CDR3 sequence: CASSLAVADTQYF. CDR3 in DNA: TGTGCCAGCAGTTTAGCTGTGGCAGATACGCAGTATTTT. The genes are TRBV28 and TRBJ2-3; D not certain. V lost 2 bases and J 4 bases, leaving 7 bases between the germline ends. From germline, CDR1 is MDHEN and CDR2 SYDVKM. The CDR3 runs to 13 residues.

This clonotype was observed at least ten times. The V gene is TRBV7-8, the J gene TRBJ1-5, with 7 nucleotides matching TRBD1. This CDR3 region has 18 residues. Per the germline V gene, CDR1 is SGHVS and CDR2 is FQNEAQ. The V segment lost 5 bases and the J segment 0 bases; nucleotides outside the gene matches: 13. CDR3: CASSLKAGQMYSNQPQHF. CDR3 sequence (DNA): TGTGCCAGCAGCCTCAAGGCGGGACAGATGTATAGCAATCAGCCCCAGCATTTT. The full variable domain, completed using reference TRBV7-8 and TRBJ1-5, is GAGVSQSPRYKVAKRGQDVALRCDPISGHVSLFWYQQALGQGPEFLTYFQNEAQLDKSGLPSDRFFAERPEGSVSTLKIQRTQQEDSAVYLCASSLKAGQMYSNQPQHFGDGTRLSIL.

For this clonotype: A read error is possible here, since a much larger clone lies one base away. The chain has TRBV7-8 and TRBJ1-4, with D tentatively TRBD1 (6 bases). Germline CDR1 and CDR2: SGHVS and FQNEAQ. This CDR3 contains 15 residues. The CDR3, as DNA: TGTGCCAGCAGACTACAGGGAGGTTTGAATGAAAAACTGTCTTTT. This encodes CASRLQGGLNEKLSF.